These 22 T cell receptor beta chains were sequenced from one sample in a study of identical twins. TCRdb redid the calling of the 5' RACE reads with MiXCR, one entry per CDR3 protein. Counted here are under 300,000 distinct CDR3 sequences, 6.5% occurring once; the ten biggest clones make up more than 14%. These data are also associated with another study on T cells expressing NK-cell markers.

Source material: CD8+ T cells sorted from blood. The source of these receptors is a woman aged 18-30 years in good health.

This clonotype was picked up a small number of times. This sequence joins TRBV28 and TRBJ2-4, with D perhaps TRBD2 (6 bases). The CDR3 consists of 15 residues. V lost 4 bases and J 10 bases, leaving 20 bases between the germline ends. Germline CDR1 MDHEN, CDR2 SYDVKM. CDR3 sequence: CASSSRTYGAGIQYF. The CDR3 DNA sequence: TGTGCCAGCAGTTCTCGAACCTACGGCGCGGGGATTCAGTACTTC.

J is TRBJ2-7 and V is TRBV4-3; D is perhaps TRBD1 or TRBD2 (5 bases each). The germline gives CDR1 LGHNA, CDR2 YSLEER. The CDR3 runs to 14 residues. Trimming stripped 0 bases from V and 4 bases from J, with 10 bases between. CDR3 amino acids: CASSQEGERYEQYF. The CDR3 nucleotides are TGCGCCAGCAGCCAAGAGGGGGAGCGGTACGAGCAGTACTTC.

This clonotype was found many times. The V and J genes are TRBV27 and TRBJ1-1; D remains unclear. The length of the CDR3 is 11 residues. Germline V gives CDR1 MNHEY, CDR2 SMNVEV (reference sequence). V lost 6 bases, J lost 6 bases, and 8 bases lay in between. The CDR3 region has the DNA TGTGCCAGCAGCTTCGGACCTGAAGCTTTCTTT. Its protein product is CASSFGPEAFF.

The chain combines TRBV29-1 with TRBJ2-1; D not resolved. Per the germline V gene, CDR1 is SQVTM and CDR2 is ANQGSEA. Deletions cut 5 bases from V and 5 bases from J, with 16 bases between. The CDR3 consists of 14 residues. CDR3 coding DNA: TGCAGCGTTCCCTCCCCTCGGCCGGACAATGAGCAGTTCTTC. Its protein is CSVPSPRPDNEQFF.

This clonotype was counted only a few times. The rearrangement joins TRBV2 to TRBJ2-7; no clear D. CDR1 SNHLY and CDR2 FYNNEI come from the germline V gene. The CDR3 has 14 amino acids. The ends were cut back, 4 bases at V and 2 bases at J, with 12 bases in the middle. DNA for the CDR3: TGTGCCAGCAGTGTCCGGGCCTTGACCTACGAGCAGTACTTC. Its protein product is CASSVRALTYEQYF.

This clonotype has only a few counts. The gene calls are TRBV20-1 and TRBJ2-1; tentative D call: TRBD2 (6 bases). V lost 4 bases and J lost 5, with 15 bases in between. The CDR3 consists of 14 residues. From germline, CDR1 is DFQATT and CDR2 SNEGSKA (reference sequence). The CDR3 bases are TGCAGTGCTACCCGGGACTGGGGAAACAATGAGCAGTTCTTC. Translation: CSATRDWGNNEQFF.

This clonotype was detected ten times or more. The chain links TRBV2 to TRBJ2-1; 10 positions agree with TRBD1. There are 18 residues in the CDR3. The germline CDR1 and CDR2 sequences are SNHLY and FYNNEI. J lost 1 base, V lost 5 bases, and 11 bases had no gene match. The CDR3 loop reads CASSPLPPGQGSYNEQFF. The CDR3 DNA sequence: TGTGCCAGCAGTCCATTACCACCGGGACAGGGGTCCTACAATGAGCAGTTCTTC.

This clonotype has ten or more counts. The rearrangement uses TRBV6-1 and TRBJ2-3, with 9 positions matching TRBD2. CDR3 length equals 16 residues. Germline CDR1 MNHNS, CDR2 SASEGT. The ends lost 2 bases at V and 0 bases at J; junction bases unmatched: 3. The CDR3 loop is CASSETAGGSTDTQYF. CDR3 DNA sequence: TGTGCCAGCAGTGAAACAGCGGGGGGAAGCACAGATACGCAGTATTTT.

This clonotype occurred many times. The rearrangement links TRBV6-4 to TRBJ2-2; the D gene is possibly TRBD1 (6 bases). The germline V gene encodes CDR1 MRHNA and CDR2 SNTAGT. The V end was cut by 3 bases, the J end by 5 bases, with 10 bases between. The CDR3 runs 14 residues. DNA of the CDR3: TGTGCCAGCAGTGAAACAGGGTGGACCGGGGAGCTGTTTTTT. Protein product: CASSETGWTGELFF.

In this sample, this clonotype turned up a few times. The chain recombines TRBV29-1 with TRBJ1-1; weak D call: TRBD1 (5 bases). This CDR3 has 14 residues. The germline gives CDR1 SQVTM, CDR2 ANQGSEA. The V end was cut by 4 bases, the J end by 8 bases, with 20 bases between. The CDR3 here is CSVASGTPPMEAFF. CDR3 nucleotides: TGCAGCGTTGCTTCAGGGACTCCCCCAATGGAAGCTTTCTTT.

This sequence joins TRBV5-1 and TRBJ2-7, with unresolved D. V was pared by 6 bases and J by 6 bases, with 10 bases between. Looked up from germline, CDR1 is SGHRS and CDR2 is YFSETQ. The CDR3 sequence is 11 residues long. CDR3 loop: CASNRLGEQYF. The CDR3 DNA follows: TGCGCCAGCAATCGACTCGGCGAGCAGTACTTC.

The table lists this clonotype with a few counts. The rearrangement links TRBV2 to TRBJ2-5; a possible D gene is TRBD2 (6 bases). From germline, CDR1 is SNHLY and CDR2 FYNNEI. Trimming pared 6 bases from V and 5 bases from J, leaving 16 bases between. The CDR3 contains 14 residues. CDR3 DNA: TGTGCCAGCAGACCGGGACTCTTCGGGGAGACCCAGTACTTC. This encodes CASRPGLFGETQYF.

This clonotype appeared a few times. This rearrangement joins TRBV11-3 to TRBJ2-1; D could derive from TRBD1 or TRBD2 (5 bases each). Germline-derived CDR1 and CDR2 are SGHNT and YENEEA. The CDR3 runs 15 residues. Trimming left V 0 bases short and J 10 bases short, with 16 bases between. CDR3 sequence reads: CASSLDRIGGEEQFF. The CDR3 DNA follows: TGTGCCAGCAGCTTAGATCGGATTGGGGGAGAGGAGCAGTTCTTC.

Many counts were recorded for this clonotype. The chain uses TRBV4-3 and TRBJ2-3; D tentatively fits TRBD1 or TRBD2 (5 bases each). The length of the CDR3 is 16 residues. Germline V gene sequence: CDR1 LGHNA, CDR2 YSLEER. Trimming pared 5 bases from V and 0 bases from J, leaving 15 bases between. The CDR3 spells CASSSHRDASTDTQYF. The CDR3 DNA is TGCGCCAGCAGCTCGCACCGGGACGCAAGCACAGATACGCAGTATTTT.

The table lists this clonotype with a few counts. The chain couples TRBV11-2 to TRBJ2-3; 11 bases line up with TRBD2. V gave up 5 bases and J gave up 2 bases; unmatched junction bases: 3. Germline V gene data show CDR1 as SGHAT and CDR2 as FQNNGV. This CDR3 is 15 amino acids long. The CDR3: CASSPGLADTDTQYF. The CDR3 DNA follows: TGTGCCAGCAGCCCGGGACTAGCGGACACAGATACGCAGTATTTT.

This clonotype came up a few times. The chain recombines TRBV7-9 with TRBJ1-2, with D unresolved. The CDR3 length is 13 residues. V lost 1 base and J lost 6, with 9 bases in between. Germline V gene lookup returns CDR1 SEHNR and CDR2 FQNEAQ (reference sequence). The CDR3: CASSLGSQDGYTF. The CDR3 DNA is TGTGCCAGCAGCTTAGGGAGTCAGGATGGCTACACCTTC.

This clonotype was counted a few times. The V call is TRBV20-1, the J call TRBJ2-5, with D tentatively TRBD2 (6 bases). V lost 4 bases and J lost 2, with 11 bases in between. The CDR3 sequence is 13 residues long. From germline, CDR1 is DFQATT and CDR2 SNEGSKA (reference sequence). The DNA for the CDR3 is TGCAGTGCTACGGGGCGGGAACAAGAGACCCAGTACTTC. This sequence encodes CSATGREQETQYF.

The V and J genes are TRBV3-1 and TRBJ1-2; D is unresolved. This CDR3 comprises 11 residues. Germline CDR1 reads LGHDT; CDR2 reads YNNKEL (reference sequence). Trimming pared 1 base from V and 7 bases from J, leaving 4 bases between. Here the CDR3 DNA reads TGTGCCAGCAGCCAAGGACCTGGCTACACCTTC. Its protein is CASSQGPGYTF.

This clonotype was counted between two and nine times. The CDR3 spells CASTVGGTEAFF. The CDR3 DNA reads TGTGCCAGCACAGTGGGGGGGACTGAAGCTTTCTTT. The V and J genes are TRBV6-1 and TRBJ1-1; D is perhaps TRBD1 (5 bases). The V end lost 7 bases, the J end lost 5 bases, and 11 bases lay between the germline ends. Germline V gene sequence: CDR1 MNHNS, CDR2 SASEGT. This CDR3 comprises 12 residues.

This clonotype showed up just a few times. This chain connects TRBV7-6 to TRBJ2-1; 9 bases agree with TRBD1. In germline, CDR1 is SGHVS, CDR2 FNYEAQ. The ends lost 2 bases at V and 6 bases at J; junction bases unmatched: 20. The CDR3 covers 20 residues. CDR3 sequence: CASSLRPGQGPWTETNEQFF. As DNA, the CDR3 is TGTGCCAGCAGCTTAAGGCCGGGACAGGGCCCCTGGACCGAAACCAATGAGCAGTTCTTC.

This clonotype was observed a few times. The chain employs TRBV5-1 and TRBJ1-1; D might be TRBD1 (5 bases). The CDR3 runs to 15 residues. Germline V gene sequence: CDR1 SGHRS, CDR2 YFSETQ. V gave up 4 bases and J gave up 1 base, with 14 bases separating them. The CDR3 loop is CASSTRGEGNTEAFF. The CDR3 DNA is TGCGCCAGCAGCACAAGAGGGGAAGGGAACACTGAAGCTTTCTTT.

This clonotype was counted only a few times. The V and J genes are TRBV27 and TRBJ1-2; a weak D match, TRBD1 (6 bases). The CDR3 has 17 amino acids. Germline values: CDR1 MNHEY, CDR2 SMNVEV (reference sequence). Between the trimmed V and J ends, which lost 1 base and 5 bases, there was a span of 20 bases. The CDR3, as DNA: TGTGCCAGCAGTTTATATCCCTCCAGGGGAGGTTGGTATGGCTACACCTTC. Protein product: CASSLYPSRGGWYGYTF.